These 19 T cell receptor beta chains share one sample of origin, sequenced in a study of human CD8 memory T cell subsets. Generation of TCR beta libraries used UMI-labeled 5' RACE. TCRdb reprocessed the 5' RACE reads; each CDR3 protein has one entry and no DNA is given. This sample's table has about 6,700 distinct CDR3 sequences. Classification as TPEX applied to CCR7+ PD-1+ TIGIT+ early memory CD8+ T cells bearing exhausted-like traits. The sample was CD8+ T cells from PBMCs. The receptors stem from a human donor in good health.

The CDR3 loop reads CASNPGRGSYNEQFF. V and J are TRBV12-3 or TRBV12-4 and TRBJ2-1; with no DNA, the TCRdb D assignment of TRBD1 cannot be verified. This CDR3 comprises 15 residues.

The CDR3 sequence is CASSLTLAGGSYEQYF. The chain employs TRBV6-2 or TRBV6-3 and TRBJ2-7; TCRdb returns TRBD2, unconfirmable since there is no DNA. Germline V gene sequence: CDR1 MNHEY, CDR2 SVGEGT. The CDR3 is 16 amino acids.

The J gene is TRBJ1-1, the V gene TRBV5-6; the D call of TRBD1 rests on TCRdb alone, since no DNA is present to check it. This CDR3 has 15 residues. Germline values: CDR1 SGHDT, CDR2 YYEEEE. This CDR3 reads CASSLTQGAGAEAFF.

Its frequency marks this clonotype as medium-sized. This chain links TRBV5-1 with TRBJ2-7; TCRdb returns TRBD1, unconfirmable since there is no DNA. Per germline, CDR1 SGHRS and CDR2 YFSETQ. This CDR3 spans 15 amino acids. The CDR3 protein is CASSLDWTGHYEQYF. The full variable domain, completed using reference TRBV5-1 and TRBJ2-7, is KAGVTQTPRYLIKTRGQQVTLSCSPISGHRSVSWYQQTPGQGLQFLFEYFSETQRNKGNFPGRFSGRQFSNSRSEMNVSTLELGDSALYLCASSLDWTGHYEQYFGPGTRLTVT.

Measured by frequency, this clonotype is medium-sized. The chain links TRBV4-3 to TRBJ2-7; TCRdb lists TRBD1, though no DNA is available to test this call. CDR3 length equals 15 residues. CDR1 is LGHNA and CDR2 is YSLEER in the germline V gene. CDR3 residues: CASSQGISGPYEQYF.

Measured by frequency, this clonotype is medium-sized. The rearrangement joins TRBV12-3 or TRBV12-4 to TRBJ1-2; TCRdb selects TRBD1, and the lack of DNA leaves this call unchecked. The CDR3 runs 15 residues. The CDR3 is CASNHRGQAVYGYTF.

V usage is TRBV12-3 or TRBV12-4 and J usage is TRBJ2-5; TCRdb's D gene call, TRBD1, goes unchecked for lack of DNA. The CDR3 loop spans 14 amino acids. The CDR3 here is CASSVNRGQETQYF.

This clonotype registers medium-sized by frequency. The chain carries TRBV20-1 and TRBJ2-2; lacking DNA, the TRBD2 call made by TCRdb goes unchecked. Germline CDR1 is DFQATT and CDR2 is SNEGSKA (reference sequence). This CDR3 is built from 14 residues. The CDR3 is CSAFSRSNTGELFF.

Its frequency marks this clonotype as medium-sized. The chain recombines TRBV7-9 with TRBJ2-7; TCRdb's D call of TRBD2 is untestable without DNA. Germline assignment: CDR1 SEHNR and CDR2 FQNEAQ (reference sequence). The CDR3 is 16 residues long. The CDR3 sequence is CASSWTTSGKPYEQYF.

This rearrangement joins TRBV5-1 to TRBJ2-7; with no DNA, the TCRdb D assignment of TRBD1 cannot be verified. Germline V gene lookup returns CDR1 SGHRS and CDR2 YFSETQ. The CDR3 spans 12 residues. CDR3 sequence reads: CASSRTAYEQYF.

The V and J genes are TRBV27 and TRBJ2-3; checking the TCRdb D call of TRBD2 is not possible without DNA. Per germline, CDR1 MNHEY and CDR2 SMNVEV (reference sequence). This CDR3 region has 16 residues. The CDR3 here is CASSPYSGGPDSTQYF.

The chain has TRBV3-1 and TRBJ2-3. There are 12 residues in the CDR3. Germline V gene data show CDR1 as LGHDT and CDR2 as YNNKEL (reference sequence). CDR3 residues: CASSRLGNTQYF.

This clonotype registers medium-sized by frequency. The genes are TRBV28 and TRBJ2-3. The CDR3 totals 15 residues. Germline V gene lookup returns CDR1 MDHEN and CDR2 SYDVKM. CDR3 residues: CASRLSVSNTDTQYF.

This clonotype is deemed medium-sized by its frequency. The V and J genes are TRBV7-2 and TRBJ2-3. The CDR3 has 14 residues. The germline V gene has CDR1 SGHTA and CDR2 FQGNSA. The CDR3 is CASSLGRGPDTQYF.

This clonotype is medium-sized (0.01 to 0.1%) by frequency. The chain recombines TRBV7-6 with TRBJ2-3; the D call from TCRdb, TRBD2, cannot be confirmed without DNA. CDR1 is SGHVS, CDR2 FNYEAQ, per germline. This CDR3 has 19 amino acids. CDR3 region: CASSLPASGGALSTDTQYF.

J is TRBJ1-1 and V is TRBV5-1; TCRdb proposes TRBD1, but this gene call is untestable without DNA. Germline assignment: CDR1 SGHRS and CDR2 YFSETQ. This CDR3 is built from 17 residues. The CDR3 sequence: CASSAWTGDLIYTEAFF.

The genes are TRBV12-3 or TRBV12-4 and TRBJ2-1. There are 14 residues in the CDR3. CDR3 sequence: CASSFAGELGEQFF.

CDR3 sequence reads: CASSQMSSYNSPLHF. The chain has TRBV3-1 and TRBJ1-6. Germline CDR1 and CDR2: LGHDT and YNNKEL (reference sequence). This CDR3 comprises 15 residues.

The V gene is TRBV27, the J gene TRBJ1-5; TCRdb's assignment of TRBD1 cannot be checked, as there is no DNA. Germline V gene sequence: CDR1 MNHEY, CDR2 SMNVEV (reference sequence). The CDR3 loop spans 13 amino acids. CDR3 loop: CASSSVWGQPQHF.